One T cell receptor beta chain is described in this entry. Its antigen is still unknown. The TCRbeta library incorporated unique molecular identifiers. TCRdb fed the PCR reads into MiXCR, producing one record per CDR3 protein. The data contain fewer than 350,000 distinct CDR3 sequences, about 9.4% of them seen just once; the ten biggest clones take up 7.5%. This record comes from a study of T-cell reconstitution after alpha-beta-depleted transplantation in children. Whole-study findings and limits: Reportedly, only several hundred clones from non-depleted graft cells drove alpha-beta T-cell counts at about two months.

The CDR3 is 14 amino acids. Germline V gene lookup returns CDR1 DFQATT and CDR2 SNEGSKA (reference sequence). V was pared by 4 bases and J by 5 bases, with 8 bases of the junction left unmatched. The receptor was derived from a boy under two years old with acute myeloid leukemia, due to receive a stem cell transplant. Specimen: PBMCs, collected before TCRalphabeta/CD19-depleted stem cell transplant. The gene calls are TRBV20-1 and TRBJ2-7, with TRBD1 matching 10 bases. CDR3 region: CSATEGQGRHEQYF. The CDR3 coding sequence is TGCAGTGCTACCGAGGGACAGGGGCGCCACGAGCAGTACTTC.